This TCR beta chain was sequenced during a study of cytotoxic CD8 clonotypes in ibrutinib-treated CLL. TCRdb keeps only in-frame clones here, not all; method: immunoSEQ multiplex PCR. The data show under 150,000 clones, with around four fifths seen just once and around 3% held by the top ten. Trimming cost V 0 bases and J 9 bases, with 14 bases left between them. The CDR3 loop spans 14 amino acids. The germline V gene encodes CDR1 SNHLY and CDR2 FYNNEI. The sample was PBMCs, taken after 24 months of ibrutinib treatment. The chain links TRBV2 to TRBJ2-5; the D gene is possibly TRBD2 (7 bases). The sequence came from a human donor with chronic lymphocytic leukemia. The CDR3 region has the DNA TGTGCCAGCAGTGAAGCAAGAGGGGGGGGCGCCCAGTACTTC. Amino acid sequence: CASSEARGGGAQYF.